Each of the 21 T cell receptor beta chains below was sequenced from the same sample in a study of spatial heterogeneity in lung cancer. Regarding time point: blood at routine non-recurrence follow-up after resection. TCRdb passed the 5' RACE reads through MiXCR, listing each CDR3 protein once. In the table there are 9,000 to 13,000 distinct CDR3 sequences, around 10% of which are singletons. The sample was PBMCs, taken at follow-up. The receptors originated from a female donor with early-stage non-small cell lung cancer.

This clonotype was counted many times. This chain's CDR3 is CASSTSQGLWYGYTF. As DNA, the CDR3 is TGTGCCAGTAGTACCAGTCAGGGCTTATGGTATGGCTACACCTTC. This chain joins TRBV19 and TRBJ1-2; D is possibly TRBD1 (5 bases). Trimming pared 4 bases from V and 5 bases from J, leaving 17 bases between. The CDR3 length is 15 residues. Germline V gene sequence: CDR1 LNHDA, CDR2 SQIVND (reference sequence).

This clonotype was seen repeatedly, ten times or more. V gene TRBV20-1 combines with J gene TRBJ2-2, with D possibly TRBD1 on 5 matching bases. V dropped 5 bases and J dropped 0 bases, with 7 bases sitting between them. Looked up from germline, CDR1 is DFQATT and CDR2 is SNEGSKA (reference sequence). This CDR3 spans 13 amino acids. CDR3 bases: TGCAGTGCTCAGACAGCGAACACCGGGGAGCTGTTTTTT. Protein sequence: CSAQTANTGELFF.

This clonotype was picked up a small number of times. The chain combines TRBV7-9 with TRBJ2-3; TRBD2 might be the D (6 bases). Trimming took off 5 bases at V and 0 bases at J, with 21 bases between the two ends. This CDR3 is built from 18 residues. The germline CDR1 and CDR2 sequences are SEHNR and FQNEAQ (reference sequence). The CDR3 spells CASSHGGSGKSSTDTQYF. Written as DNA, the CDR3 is TGTGCCAGCAGCCACGGGGGTAGCGGAAAGTCTAGCACAGATACGCAGTATTTT.

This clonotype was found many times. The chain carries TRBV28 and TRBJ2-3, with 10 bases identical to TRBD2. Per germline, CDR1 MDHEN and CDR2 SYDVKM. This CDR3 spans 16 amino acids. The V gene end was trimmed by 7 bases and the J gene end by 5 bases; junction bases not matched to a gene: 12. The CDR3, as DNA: TGTGCCAGCATCGACCGGACTAGCGGTGCGGGAGATACGCAGTATTTT. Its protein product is CASIDRTSGAGDTQYF.

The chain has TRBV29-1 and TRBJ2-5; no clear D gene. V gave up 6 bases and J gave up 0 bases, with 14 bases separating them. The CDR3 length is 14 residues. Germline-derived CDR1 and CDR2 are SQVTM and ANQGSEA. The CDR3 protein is CSVMLRTNQETQYF. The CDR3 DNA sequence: TGCAGCGTCATGCTACGGACGAACCAAGAGACCCAGTACTTC.

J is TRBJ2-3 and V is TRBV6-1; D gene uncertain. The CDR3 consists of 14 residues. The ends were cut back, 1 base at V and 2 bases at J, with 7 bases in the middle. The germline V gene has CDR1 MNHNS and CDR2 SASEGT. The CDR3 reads CASSEVAHTDTQYF. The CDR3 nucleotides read TGTGCCAGCAGTGAAGTGGCCCACACAGATACGCAGTATTTT.

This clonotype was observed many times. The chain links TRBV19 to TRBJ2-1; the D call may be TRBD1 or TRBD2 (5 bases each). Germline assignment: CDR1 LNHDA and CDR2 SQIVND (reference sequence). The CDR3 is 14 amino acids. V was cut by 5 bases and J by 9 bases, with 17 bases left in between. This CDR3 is CASSSAGRGSEQFF. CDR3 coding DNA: TGTGCCAGTAGTTCGGCAGGGAGAGGCAGTGAGCAGTTCTTC.

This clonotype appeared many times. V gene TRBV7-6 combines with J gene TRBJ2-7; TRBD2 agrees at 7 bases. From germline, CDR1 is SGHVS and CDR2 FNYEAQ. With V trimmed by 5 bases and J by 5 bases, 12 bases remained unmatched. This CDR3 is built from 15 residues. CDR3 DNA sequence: TGTGCCAGCAGCCCCGGGGCGGGGGTAATCGACGAGCAGTACGTC. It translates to CASSPGAGVIDEQYV.

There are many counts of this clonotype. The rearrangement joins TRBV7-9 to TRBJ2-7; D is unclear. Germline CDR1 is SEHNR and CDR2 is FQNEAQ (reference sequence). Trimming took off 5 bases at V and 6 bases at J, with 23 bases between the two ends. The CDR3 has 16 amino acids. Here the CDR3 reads CASSPYFQRLFTEQYF. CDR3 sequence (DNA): TGTGCCAGCAGCCCTTACTTCCAACGTCTTTTCACCGAGCAGTACTTC.

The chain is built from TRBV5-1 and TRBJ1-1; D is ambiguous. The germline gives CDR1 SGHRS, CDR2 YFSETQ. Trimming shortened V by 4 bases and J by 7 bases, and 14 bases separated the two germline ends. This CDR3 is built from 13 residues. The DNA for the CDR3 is TGCGCCAGCAGCCCGGGAGGGAGAGTTGAAGCTTTCTTT. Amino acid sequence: CASSPGGRVEAFF.

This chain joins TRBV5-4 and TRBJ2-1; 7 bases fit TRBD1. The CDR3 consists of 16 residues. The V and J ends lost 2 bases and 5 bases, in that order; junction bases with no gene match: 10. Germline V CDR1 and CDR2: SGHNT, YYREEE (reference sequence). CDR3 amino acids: CASSFVQGRGDNEQFF. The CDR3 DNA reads TGTGCCAGCAGCTTCGTACAGGGGAGAGGAGACAATGAGCAGTTCTTC.

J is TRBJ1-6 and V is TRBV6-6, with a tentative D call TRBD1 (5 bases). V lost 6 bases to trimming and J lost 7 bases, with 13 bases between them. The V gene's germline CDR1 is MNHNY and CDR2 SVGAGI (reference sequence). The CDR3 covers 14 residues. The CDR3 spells CASRTGTANSPLHF. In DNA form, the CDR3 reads TGTGCCAGCAGAACGGGGACCGCGAATTCACCCCTCCACTTT.

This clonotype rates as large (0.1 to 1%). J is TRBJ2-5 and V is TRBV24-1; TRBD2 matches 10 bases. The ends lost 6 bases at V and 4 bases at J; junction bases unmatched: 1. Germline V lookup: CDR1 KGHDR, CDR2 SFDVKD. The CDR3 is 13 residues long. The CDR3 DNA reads TGTGCCACCAGTCTAGCGGGAGCAGAGACCCAGTACTTC. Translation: CATSLAGAETQYF.

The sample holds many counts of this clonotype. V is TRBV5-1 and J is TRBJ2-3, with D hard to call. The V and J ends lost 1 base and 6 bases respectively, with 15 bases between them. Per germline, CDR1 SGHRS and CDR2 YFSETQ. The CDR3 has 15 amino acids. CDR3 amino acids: CASSLTYPSWDTQYF. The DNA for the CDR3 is TGCGCCAGCAGCTTGACATATCCTTCTTGGGATACGCAGTATTTT.

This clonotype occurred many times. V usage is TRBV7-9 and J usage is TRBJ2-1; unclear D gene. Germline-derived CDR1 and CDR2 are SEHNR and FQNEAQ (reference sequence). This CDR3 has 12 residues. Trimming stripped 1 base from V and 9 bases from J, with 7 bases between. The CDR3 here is CASSLDSPEQFF. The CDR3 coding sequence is TGTGCCAGCAGCTTAGATAGCCCTGAGCAGTTCTTC.

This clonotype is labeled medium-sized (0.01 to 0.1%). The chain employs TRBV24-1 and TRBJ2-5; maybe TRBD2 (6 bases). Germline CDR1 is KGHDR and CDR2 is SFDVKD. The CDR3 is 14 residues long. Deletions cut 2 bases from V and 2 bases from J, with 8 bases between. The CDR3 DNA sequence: TGTGCCACCAGTGATTCGGGGGATCAAGAGACCCAGTACTTC. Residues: CATSDSGDQETQYF.

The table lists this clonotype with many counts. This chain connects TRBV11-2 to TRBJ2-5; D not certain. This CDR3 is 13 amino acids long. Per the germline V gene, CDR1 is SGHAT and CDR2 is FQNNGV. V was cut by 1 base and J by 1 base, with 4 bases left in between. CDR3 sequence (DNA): TGTGCCAGCAGCTTAGGGGGCCAAGAGACCCAGTACTTC. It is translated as CASSLGGQETQYF.

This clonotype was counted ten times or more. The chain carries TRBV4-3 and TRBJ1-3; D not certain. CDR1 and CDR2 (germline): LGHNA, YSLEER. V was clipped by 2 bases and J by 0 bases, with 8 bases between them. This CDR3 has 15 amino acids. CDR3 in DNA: TGCGCCAGCAGCCAACAGTGGACCTCTGGAAACACCATATATTTT. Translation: CASSQQWTSGNTIYF.

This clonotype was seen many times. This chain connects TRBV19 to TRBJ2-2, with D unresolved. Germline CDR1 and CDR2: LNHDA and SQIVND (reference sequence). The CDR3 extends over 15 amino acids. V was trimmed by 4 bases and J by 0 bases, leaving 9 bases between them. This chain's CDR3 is CASSNRNANTGELFF. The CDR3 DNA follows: TGTGCCAGTAGTAACCGTAACGCGAACACCGGGGAGCTGTTTTTT.

The CDR3 coding sequence is TGCGCCAGCCAAGCCGGGACTAGCGGGAGTGAGCAGTTCTTC. It encodes CASQAGTSGSEQFF. The rearrangement joins TRBV10-2 to TRBJ2-1; 14 positions match TRBD2. Germline V lookup: CDR1 WSHSY, CDR2 SAAADI. V shed 8 bases and J 9 bases; nucleotides not matched to a gene: 6. This CDR3 has 14 residues.

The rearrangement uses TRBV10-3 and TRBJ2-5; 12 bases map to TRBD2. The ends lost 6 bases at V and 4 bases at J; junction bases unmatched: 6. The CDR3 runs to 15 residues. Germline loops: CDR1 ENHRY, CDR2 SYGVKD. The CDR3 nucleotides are TGTGCCATCAGGGCGACTAGCGGGAGCCTAGAGACCCAGTACTTC. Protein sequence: CAIRATSGSLETQYF.